The text below deals with one TCR beta chain. The repertoire was sequenced with immunoSEQ multiplex PCR; TCRdb's copy has only in-frame clones and lacks some. This table holds around 330,000 clones, around 90% found once. The data stem from a study of blood T cell repertoires in COVID-19. Study-level background: Samples taken during acute and convalescent COVID-19 were collected in the United States, Italy and Spain. Sample material is recorded as cDNA or gDNA derived from T cells, B-cell-depleted T cells, or PBMCs.

This CDR3 spans 17 amino acids. The germline V gene encodes CDR1 SGHRS and CDR2 YFSETQ. V lost 4 bases and J 8 bases, leaving 25 bases between the germline ends. Sample: PBMCs or T cells enriched from blood (not recorded which). This chain connects TRBV5-1 to TRBJ2-4; D possibly corresponds to TRBD2 (6 bases). This clonotype was obtained from a man aged 55 to 69 who had recovered from COVID-19. The CDR3: CASSQQFGTLQGDIQYF. For the CDR3, the DNA is TGCGCCAGCAGCCAACAATTCGGGACTCTTCAAGGAGACATTCAGTACTTC.